The clone carrying this T cell receptor (beta chain) has a count of ten or more. The data were taken from a study of neurological immune-mediated disorders. As to time point: longitudinal time-point 3. V was cut by 5 bases and J by 2 bases, with 10 bases left in between. The germline V gene encodes CDR1 SGHRS and CDR2 YFSETQ. The CDR3 contains 13 residues. The method for making cDNA was 5'RACE, and it used 10-nucleotide random UMIs. Sequencing of 15-18 subjects in each run yielded over 200 million TCR-beta sequences. MiXCR was run by TCRdb on the 5' RACE reads, yielding one entry per CDR3 protein. The repertoire holds more than 75,000 distinct CDR3 sequences, 4.3% seen once, with approximately 5.7% in the top ten.

Material for sequencing was PBMCs. The clonotype comes from a woman aged 60-75 years with multiple sclerosis. The gene calls are TRBV5-1 and TRBJ1-1, with D perhaps TRBD1 (6 bases). CDR3 coding DNA: TGCGCCAGCAGGCCGGGACACAACACTGAAGCTTTCTTT. This translates into CASRPGHNTEAFF.